This T cell receptor (beta chain) was retrieved from a study of vaccination and CD4 T cells after COVID-19. Overall study: In culture, cells were exposed to overlapping spike peptides from SARS-CoV-2, HCoV-NL63, HCoV-OC43 and HCoV-229E.

Study-wide findings and caveats: A median of roughly 87% of reactive clones, in convalescent patients, became evident only post-vaccination.

Cultured CD4+ T cells had their DNA profiled by the Oncomine TCR Beta short-read assay. Each CDR3 protein gets one entry after TCRdb re-called the PCR reads with MiXCR. This sample has 10,000 to 15,000 distinct CDR3 sequences, with around 30% found just once. This clonotype is labeled as large (0.1 to 1%). Its antigen remains unknown. Regarding treatment: roughly 11-day PBMC culture with coronavirus spike peptide pools or control peptides (ViraFEST assay). Input material: cultured CD4+ T cells from blood. This TCR was recovered from a human donor with COVID-19.

The CDR3: CASSTQGLNQPQHF. The CDR3 region has the DNA TGTGCCAGCAGTACACAGGGGCTCAATCAGCCCCAGCATTTT. V is TRBV25-1 and J is TRBJ1-5; TRBD1 matches at 7 bases. Germline V CDR1 and CDR2: MGHDK, SYGVNS. V dropped 5 bases and J dropped 3; count of bases not matched to a gene: 4. The CDR3 is made up of 14 amino acids.